The 8 T cell receptor beta chains given below trace back to one sample, sequenced in a study of shared T cell receptors in the human thymus. Only in-frame clones appear in the TCRdb table, and some are missing; sequencing was by immunoSEQ multiplex PCR. The table has about 660,000 clones, approximately 90% seen once. The same specimen was also included in a second study, on human thymus T cells.

The source material was thymocytes. These receptors all come from a boy in the first two years of life with a congenital heart defect.

In this sample, this clone turned up a few times. The V and J genes are TRBV4-3 and TRBJ2-7; 11 bases agree with TRBD2. The germline V gene encodes CDR1 LGHNA and CDR2 YSLEER. The CDR3 covers 16 residues. The J segment lost 6 bases and the V segment lost 2 bases, leaving 9 bases of the junction unmatched. The CDR3 region has the DNA TGCGCCAGCAGCCAAAAGGGACTAGCGGCCTTTGGCGAGCAGTACTTC. This codes for CASSQKGLAAFGEQYF.

This clone came up once. The CDR3 DNA is TGTGCCAGCAGCTTTCAGGGGCCCCCAACTAGCGGGCCCTACAATGAGCAGTTCTTC. The encoded protein is CASSFQGPPTSGPYNEQFF. The J gene is TRBJ2-1, the V gene TRBV7-9; 9 positions agree with TRBD2. V was clipped by 3 bases and J by 2 bases; unmatched bases: 14. The CDR3 loop spans 19 amino acids. Germline V lookup: CDR1 SEHNR, CDR2 FQNEAQ (reference sequence).

The rearrangement links TRBV5-8 to TRBJ1-1; D is ambiguous. Trimming removed 4 bases from V and 0 bases from J, with 13 bases in between. CDR1 is SGHTS and CDR2 is YDEGEE in the germline V gene. The CDR3 is 15 residues long. The CDR3 here is CASSVYLFMNTEAFF. The CDR3 DNA is TGTGCCAGCAGCGTCTACCTGTTCATGAACACTGAAGCTTTCTTT.

The chain combines TRBV4-3 with TRBJ2-5; TRBD2 matches at 14 bases. V shed 0 bases and J 5 bases; nucleotides not matched to a gene: 11. The germline gives CDR1 LGHNA, CDR2 YSLEER. The CDR3 loop spans 19 amino acids. CDR3 DNA sequence: TGCGCCAGCAGCCAAGAACCACGACTAGCGGGAGGGCCCCGGGAGACCCAGTACTTC. It is translated as CASSQEPRLAGGPRETQYF.

This sequence joins TRBV4-1 and TRBJ2-1; D not resolved. The CDR3 is made up of 13 amino acids. Germline V lookup: CDR1 MGHRA, CDR2 YSYEKL. V was cut by 0 bases and J by 9 bases, with 9 bases left in between. This chain's CDR3 is CASSQDLHSEQFF. As DNA, the CDR3 is TGCGCCAGCAGCCAAGATCTGCACAGTGAGCAGTTCTTC.

The chain links TRBV29-1 to TRBJ2-1, with D perhaps matching TRBD2 (7 bases). The ends were cut back, 7 bases at V and 2 bases at J, with 21 bases in the middle. CDR3 size: 16 residues. Germline V gene data show CDR1 as SQVTM and CDR2 as ANQGSEA. The CDR3 nucleotides are TGCAGCGCCCAGGCTAGGGGGAGGGCCCCCTACAATGAGCAGTTCTTC. The encoded protein is CSAQARGRAPYNEQFF.

The chain links TRBV4-3 to TRBJ2-7, with no clear D. Germline CDR1 and CDR2: LGHNA and YSLEER. Trimming took 4 bases from V and 7 from J, leaving 11 bases between them. The CDR3 covers 12 residues. The CDR3: CASSPGSREQYF. The CDR3 coding sequence is TGCGCCAGCAGCCCCGGGTCACGGGAGCAGTACTTC.

This clone was picked up one time. The CDR3 sequence is CASSPRLAGWNEQFF. As DNA, the CDR3 is TGCGCCAGCAGTCCAAGGCTAGCGGGATGGAATGAGCAGTTCTTC. This sequence joins TRBV4-3 and TRBJ2-1; 9 nucleotides line up with TRBD2. Per germline, CDR1 LGHNA and CDR2 YSLEER. The length of the CDR3 is 15 residues. The V gene end was trimmed by 6 bases and the J gene end by 7 bases; junction bases not matched to a gene: 10.